This paragraph covers one T cell receptor beta chain sequence. Its antigen is not known. Prepared libraries of TCR beta cDNA carried unique molecular identifiers. TCRdb used MiXCR to reprocess the PCR reads, holding one entry per CDR3 protein. This table holds about 210,000 distinct CDR3 sequences, roughly 28% found once. The data were obtained in a study of post-analysis software for immune sequencing data. Study-level results: TRBV segments more frequent in patients than in controls numbered several and included TRBV5-6, TRBV5-1 and TRBV20-1.

CDR1 is SQVTM, CDR2 ANQGSEA, per germline. The V gene end was trimmed by 6 bases and the J gene end by 9 bases; junction bases not matched to a gene: 11. CDR3 length equals 14 residues. The sequence derives from a girl aged 2-17 years with multiple sclerosis. The chain combines TRBV29-1 with TRBJ2-1, with TRBD2 matching over 10 bases. The specimen sequenced was blood. The CDR3 region has the DNA TGCAGCGTACAGCGGGAGGGCCTGGACTCTGAGCAGTTCTTC. It codes for CSVQREGLDSEQFF.